The rows below give T cell receptor beta chains drawn from one sample of a study of T cell repertoires in cytomegalovirus infection. For these TCRs, the target antigens are not known. One entry per CDR3 protein, called by TCRdb with MiXCR from the reads. The sample records about 52,000 distinct CDR3 sequences, over 15% being singletons. The sequencing used CD8+ T cells from cultured PBMCs, collected from culture after CMV antigen stimulation. These receptors all come from a human donor in good health (CMV status not recorded). Some clones in this sample may be carry-over from other donors' samples. Each CDR3 is given with its conserved first and last residue. D genes are given only for firm matches. The size entry is marked missing in some rows and otherwise reads once, few, many or a size class.

j_call | v_call | clone_size | d_call | cdr3_aa | cdr3_nt
TRBJ2-7 | TRBV7-8 | . | . | CASAAYTRDSDEQYF | TGTGCCAGCGCCGCTTATACCCGGGATTCCGACGAGCAGTACTTC
TRBJ2-3 | TRBV7-6 | . | TRBD2 | CASSFRGGPDTQYF | TGTGCCAGCAGCTTCCGGGGGGGGCCAGATACGCAGTATTTT
TRBJ2-5 | TRBV12-3/TRBV12-4 | few | TRBD1 | CASSLAGQPETQYF | TGTGCCAGCAGTTTAGCGGGACAGCCAGAGACCCAGTACTTC
TRBJ1-5 | TRBV7-8 | . | . | CASSLVPGRKPQHF | TGTGCCAGCAGCTTAGTTCCGGGAAGAAAGCCCCAGCATTTT
TRBJ2-1 | TRBV7-8 | . | . | CASSLEPSYYNEQFF | TGTGCCAGCAGCTTAGAGCCGAGTTACTACAATGAGCAGTTCTTC
TRBJ2-2 | TRBV6-5 | . | . | CASSYSILVTLNTGELFF | TGTGCCAGCAGTTACTCGATACTCGTGACACTAAACACCGGGGAGCTGTTTTTT
TRBJ1-5 | TRBV7-2 | . | . | CASSLGGGGNQPQHF | TGTGCCAGCAGCTTAGGAGGCGGGGGGAATCAGCCCCAGCATTTT
TRBJ1-6 | TRBV28 | . | . | CASRTASSYNSPLHF | TGTGCCAGCAGGACAGCGAGCTCCTATAATTCACCCCTCCACTTT
TRBJ2-4 | TRBV7-2 | many | . | CASSQDLGPAKNIQYF | TGTGCCAGCAGCCAAGACCTCGGGCCGGCCAAAAACATTCAGTACTTC
TRBJ1-1 | TRBV6-1 | . | . | CASSVYEGNTEAFF | TGTGCCAGCAGTGTATATGAGGGGAACACTGAAGCTTTCTTT
TRBJ2-1 | TRBV5-1 | . | . | CASSFGLSSYNEQFF | TGCGCCAGCAGCTTCGGACTGAGCTCCTACAATGAGCAGTTCTTC
TRBJ2-3 | TRBV7-8 | few | TRBD1 | CASSLPGQGEVTDTQYF | TGTGCCAGCAGCTTACCGGGACAGGGGGAGGTCACAGATACGCAGTATTTT
TRBJ1-5 | TRBV5-6 | . | TRBD1 | CASRSGTGNNQPQHF | TGTGCCAGCAGGAGCGGGACAGGGAACAATCAGCCCCAGCATTTT
TRBJ1-1 | TRBV7-2 | few | . | CASSLGETGAYEAFF | TGTGCCAGCAGCTTAGGAGAAACGGGGGCGTATGAAGCTTTCTTT
TRBJ1-1 | TRBV7-9 | . | TRBD1 | CASSTLGQGQNTEAFF | TGTGCCAGCAGCACCCTAGGACAGGGGCAGAACACTGAAGCTTTCTTT
TRBJ2-2 | TRBV20-1 | . | TRBD2 | CSARDTSGGLNTGELFF | TGCAGTGCTAGAGACACTAGCGGGGGGCTGAACACCGGGGAGCTGTTTTTT
TRBJ1-5 | TRBV2 | few | . | CASSHITTGSNQPQHF | TGTGCCAGCAGCCACATTACCACAGGGAGCAATCAGCCCCAGCATTTT
TRBJ2-7 | TRBV27 | . | TRBD1 | CASSLGQGFYEQYF | TGTGCCAGCAGTTTAGGACAGGGCTTCTACGAGCAGTACTTC
TRBJ2-4 | TRBV7-9 | . | . | CASSPPSLAKNIQYF | TGTGCCAGCAGCCCCCCCTCTTTAGCCAAAAACATTCAGTACTTC
TRBJ2-7 | TRBV5-1 | . | . | CASSIAQGSSYEQYF | TGCGCCAGCAGCATAGCACAGGGATCCTCCTACGAGCAGTACTTC
TRBJ2-3 | TRBV7-2 | . | TRBD2 | CASSLSGGGGPRVTDTQYF | TGTGCCAGCAGCTTATCAGGCGGGGGGGGCCCCCGCGTCACAGATACGCAGTATTTT
TRBJ2-5 | TRBV5-5 | . | TRBD1 | CASITDRGETQYF | TGTGCCAGCATCACGGACAGGGGAGAGACCCAGTACTTC
TRBJ2-3 | TRBV7-6 | once | TRBD2 | CASSPRLAGRTDTQYF | TGTGCCAGCAGCCCACGACTAGCGGGCCGCACAGATACGCAGTATTTT
TRBJ2-7 | TRBV5-1 | . | . | CASSFGTSQDEQYF | TGCGCCAGCAGCTTTGGGACATCCCAGGACGAGCAGTACTTC
TRBJ1-2 | TRBV7-2 | . | TRBD1 | CASSLNIDRGSMRNYGYTF | TGTGCCAGCAGCTTAAATATAGACAGGGGAAGTATGAGGAACTATGGCTACACCTTC
TRBJ2-6 | TRBV4-3 | few | . | CASSQVLGANVLTF | TGCGCCAGCAGCCAAGTACTTGGGGCCAACGTCCTGACTTTC
TRBJ2-7 | TRBV7-9 | many | . | CASSSSGAVYEQYF | TGTGCCAGCAGCTCGTCCGGTGCCGTCTACGAGCAGTACTTC
TRBJ1-1 | TRBV11-2 | few | . | CASGIGGHTEAFF | TGTGCCAGCGGCATCGGGGGGCACACTGAAGCTTTCTTT
TRBJ2-7 | TRBV7-3 | . | . | CASSLEKGAYEQYF | TGTGCCAGCAGTCTGGAGAAGGGGGCCTACGAGCAGTACTTC
TRBJ1-1 | TRBV7-2 | . | . | CASSLVGTTEAFF | TGTGCCAGCAGCTTAGTTGGAACCACTGAAGCTTTCTTT
TRBJ1-6 | TRBV6-2/TRBV6-3 | few | . | CASSRQNSPLHF | TGTGCCAGCAGTCGACAGAATTCACCCCTCCACTTT
TRBJ1-6 | TRBV7-9 | many | TRBD1 | CASSRPGQFLPLHF | TGTGCCAGCAGTCGACCGGGACAGTTTTTACCCCTCCACTTT
TRBJ2-7 | TRBV7-2 | . | TRBD1 | CASSWPTGVHEQYF | TGTGCCAGCAGCTGGCCAACAGGGGTCCACGAGCAGTACTTC
TRBJ2-7 | TRBV19 | few | . | CASSILGDEQYF | TGTGCCAGTAGTATCCTTGGGGACGAGCAGTACTTC
TRBJ2-5 | TRBV28 | few | TRBD2 | CASTLAGQETQYF | TGTGCCAGCACCTTAGCGGGACAAGAGACCCAGTACTTC
TRBJ2-7 | TRBV5-1 | . | TRBD2 | CASSFGPAGGEQYF | TGCGCCAGCAGTTTTGGCCCGGCGGGGGGCGAGCAGTACTTC
TRBJ2-3 | TRBV7-8 | few | TRBD2 | CASSLRPGLALDTQYF | TGTGCCAGCAGCTTACGTCCGGGACTAGCCCTAGATACGCAGTATTTT
TRBJ2-7 | TRBV7-6 | . | TRBD1 | CASSSGQILRSYEQYF | TGTGCCAGCAGCTCGGGACAGATCCTCAGGTCCTACGAGCAGTACTTC
TRBJ1-4 | TRBV7-2 | many | TRBD1 | CASSFSALLGTGGEEKLFF | TGTGCCAGCAGCTTTTCCGCCCTCTTAGGGACAGGGGGCGAAGAAAAACTGTTTTTT
TRBJ2-7 | TRBV7-2 | few | TRBD1 | CASSFGTGLLYEQYF | TGTGCCAGCAGCTTTGGGACAGGGCTTCTTTACGAGCAGTACTTC
TRBJ1-1 | TRBV11-2 | few | . | CASSPPGQSEAFF | TGTGCCAGCAGCCCACCGGGGCAGAGTGAAGCTTTCTTT
TRBJ2-7 | TRBV6-2/TRBV6-3 | few | . | CASSPGGGASYEQYF | TGTGCCAGCAGTCCGGGTGGGGGCGCATCCTACGAGCAGTACTTC
TRBJ2-1 | TRBV19 | few | TRBD2 | CASSRTSGVDEQFF | TGTGCCAGTAGTAGGACTAGCGGTGTGGATGAGCAGTTCTTC
TRBJ1-3 | TRBV6-5 | . | TRBD1 | CASSYDRGSGNTIYF | TGTGCCAGCAGTTATGACAGGGGTTCTGGAAACACCATATATTTT
TRBJ1-3 | TRBV30 | few | . | CAWKAAGNTIYF | TGTGCCTGGAAGGCGGCTGGAAACACCATATATTTT
TRBJ1-1 | TRBV7-6 | few | . | CASSPPGGLMNTEAFF | TGTGCCAGCAGCCCCCCGGGTGGACTCATGAACACTGAAGCTTTCTTT
TRBJ2-7 | TRBV7-2 | few | . | CASSLSHPTRAEQYF | TGTGCCAGCAGCTTAAGTCATCCGACTAGAGCCGAGCAGTACTTC
TRBJ1-2 | TRBV7-2 | . | . | CASSITGDYGYTF | TGTGCCAGCAGCATTACAGGAGACTATGGCTACACCTTC
TRBJ2-7 | TRBV7-8 | . | . | CASSPGAGGPYEQYF | TGTGCCAGCAGCCCCGGTGCCGGGGGCCCCTACGAGCAGTACTTC
TRBJ2-1 | TRBV12-3/TRBV12-4 | many | TRBD1 | CASSSDRDEQFF | TGTGCCAGCAGCTCCGACAGGGATGAGCAGTTCTTC